This paragraph reports one T cell receptor beta chain. This clone was found a few times. The antigen it binds to is not known. The sample holds no much larger clone one base away, and base qualities are not on file. Its CDR3 holds 13 amino acids, cysteine through phenylalanine. The only DNA kept is the CDR3, 39 bases in frame from the first base. Via the germline V gene (reference sequence), CDR1 is LNHDA and CDR2 SQIVND. Between the V and J ends, shortened by 6 bases and 5 bases respectively, the junction contains 12 bases. Receptors were amplified or captured by the immunoSEQ multiplex PCR assay. RNA was extracted from all samples and reverse transcribed into cDNA as template for TCR sequencing. SuperScript III was used to make first-strand cDNA, primed with a 2:1 mix of oligo-dT and random hexamers. A synthetic immune receptor repertoire was used to assess amplification bias, and residual bias was removed computationally. On the authors' methods: Raw reads were preprocessed to remove errors, and CDR3 was defined by IMGT conventions from the conserved cysteine to phenylalanine. To get clonality, Shannon entropy was normalized by log2 of the number of productive unique TCRs and the result was subtracted from 1. Whether scalp clones were CD4 or CD8 was inferred by matching scalp TCRbeta sequences against CD4 and CD8 repertoires sorted from blood. Not all clones reach the TCRdb copy of this immuneACCESS table, which keeps in-frame sequences only. Checked studies attribute under half of the gap to unresolved V genes and leave the rest unexplained. From that table come the V and J calls and clone size; the DNA was used to work out D and trimming. This sample has roughly 220,000 clones in its table, and more than 30% of those were observed once. The ten largest clones take up 0.4% to 0.55% of the sample.

The sample's treatment or condition label, decoded: oral pan-JAK inhibitor, 5-10 mg twice daily. Peripheral blood and lesional scalp punch biopsies were obtained from patients with alopecia areata. After PBMCs were isolated by density centrifugation and stained for CD3, CD4 and CD8, a FACSAria was used to sort CD4+ and CD8+ T cells. This sample was taken from a study of CD8+ T cells in alopecia areata (dated by TCRdb to the late 2010s). About the full investigation: The treated patients, all with moderate-to-severe alopecia areata, were enrolled in an open-label pilot trial of oral tofacitinib given at 5 to 10 mg twice daily. In humans, TCRbeta sequencing was performed on scalp tissue and on sorted CD4+ and CD8+ peripheral blood T cells from healthy controls and from patients with patchy or totalis/universalis alopecia areata. Clonality in the scalp was compared among normal scalp (n=4), patchy alopecia areata scalp (n=8), and alopecia totalis/universalis scalp (n=8). RNA was extracted with the PAXgene miRNA kit for fixed scalp, the miRNeasy kit for PBMCs, and the RNeasy kit for mouse skin. Tofacitinib-treated patients had biopsies at baseline and at 4 and 24 weeks of treatment, with a later scalp biopsy in several patients. For the treated patients, the SALT score, which quantifies what percentage of scalp surface area is affected, served as the measure of disease severity. High-throughput TCRbeta sequencing was used to examine T cell clonal expansion in alopecia areata in both the C3H/HeJ mouse model and human patients. Patients received tofacitinib for 6 to 18 months and were then followed off drug for 6 months to check for delayed response and recurrence. TCRbeta CDR3 regions were amplified by immunoSEQ multiplex PCR using 35 Vbeta forward and 13 Jbeta reverse primers. General study outcomes and caveats: Tofacitinib significantly lowered scalp clonality and the number of expanded CD8+ clones among the top 100 scalp clones. Many expanded lesional clones were found to persist in scalp and blood during tofacitinib treatment, and relapse after treatment cessation may be partly explained by this persistence. Higher clonality and more expanded CD8+ clones were observed in lesional scalp than in normal scalp, particularly in alopecia totalis/universalis, a finding suggestive of antigenic drive. Shared TCR sequences between patients were less evident than in mice, which may be partly attributable to HLA diversity in the patient population. Because the treated cohort was small and had only one nonresponder, larger studies are needed to examine links between baseline CD8+ expansion and response. Unlike mouse skin, which is dominated by gammadelta T cells, normal human skin has resident alphabeta T cells that are also sequenced, and this complicates analysis of the scalp TCR repertoire.

The receptor's source is a human donor with alopecia areata. Sequenced material: CD4+ T cells sorted from blood, taken between weeks 30 and 35, from a patient treated with tofacitinib. The sequence is built from TRBV19 and TRBJ2-3, and perhaps TRBD1 as D gene, on 6 matching bases. The CDR3 sequence is CASRRTEVDTQYF. The bases are TGTGCCAGTAGGAGGACAGAAGTAGATACGCAGTATTTT.